Below, 13 T cell receptor beta chains from the same sample are listed, as sequenced in a study of OX40 agonist ivuxolimab in advanced cancers. The repertoire was sequenced with immunoSEQ multiplex PCR; TCRdb's copy has only in-frame clones and lacks some. The data hold about 7,800 clones, with around 78% observed a single time. The input for sequencing was CD4+ or CD8+ T cells sorted from blood, taken in a trial of the OX40 agonist ivuxolimab. The origin of the receptors is an adult with an advanced solid tumor such as melanoma, head and neck, liver or kidney cancer.

The V call is TRBV5-5, the J call TRBJ1-5; no definite D call. The germline gives CDR1 SGHKS, CDR2 YYEKEE (reference sequence). V lost 0 bases, J lost 3 bases, and 7 bases lay in between. The CDR3 contains 14 residues. The chain's CDR3 is CASSLEGNNQPQHF. As DNA, the CDR3 is TGTGCCAGCAGCTTGGAGGGCAACAATCAGCCCCAGCATTTT.

The chain recombines TRBV9 with TRBJ2-1; 9 bases align to TRBD1. The V and J ends lost 0 bases and 4 bases, in that order; junction bases with no gene match: 5. CDR1 and CDR2 (germline): SGDLS, YYNGEE. The length of the CDR3 is 16 residues. Here the CDR3 reads CASSVGGQGWYNEQFF. CDR3 nucleotides: TGTGCCAGCAGCGTAGGCGGACAGGGGTGGTACAATGAGCAGTTCTTC. Full variable domain (missing parts from reference TRBV9 and TRBJ2-1): DSGVTQTPKHLITATGQRVTLRCSPRSGDLSVYWYQQSLDQGLQFLIQYYNGEERAKGNILERFSAQQFPDLHSELNLSSLELGDSALYFCASSVGGQGWYNEQFFGPGTRLTVL.

This clone was counted many times. The chain has TRBV7-2 and TRBJ1-4; D is undetermined. This CDR3 spans 16 amino acids. The germline V gene has CDR1 SGHTA and CDR2 FQGNSA. Trimming cost V 5 bases and J 2 bases, with 15 bases left between them. CDR3 DNA sequence: TGTGCCAGCAGCCCCGGGGTTTTTGGCACTAATGAAAAACTGTTTTTT. Amino acids: CASSPGVFGTNEKLFF.

This rearrangement joins TRBV10-2 to TRBJ2-2, with D unclear. Germline CDR1 reads WSHSY; CDR2 reads SAAADI. Trimming cost V 11 bases and J 0 bases, with 7 bases left between them. The CDR3 contains 12 residues. The CDR3 is CAVKANTGELFF. In DNA, the CDR3 is TGCGCCGTAAAAGCGAACACCGGGGAGCTGTTTTTT.

The chain links TRBV5-1 to TRBJ2-3; no reliable D call. V dropped 7 bases and J dropped 0 bases, with 15 bases sitting between them. The CDR3 has 15 residues. Germline V lookup: CDR1 SGHRS, CDR2 YFSETQ. CDR3 sequence: CASHGGLRSTDTQYF. The CDR3 coding sequence is TGCGCCAGCCACGGTGGGCTCCGGAGCACAGATACGCAGTATTTT.

CDR3 bases: TGTGCCAGCAGGCCTGGGGCAGAAGAGACCCAGTACTTC. Its translation: CASRPGAEETQYF. This rearrangement joins TRBV6-5 to TRBJ2-5, with D perhaps TRBD1 (5 bases). There are 13 residues in the CDR3. V was clipped by 6 bases and J by 3 bases, with 11 bases between them. Germline V lookup: CDR1 MNHEY, CDR2 SVGAGI.

The rearrangement uses TRBV11-1 and TRBJ1-1; 7 bases match TRBD1. There are 14 residues in the CDR3. With V trimmed by 3 bases and J by 2 bases, 3 bases remained unmatched. CDR1 SGHAT and CDR2 FQDESV come from the germline V gene (reference sequence). The CDR3 loop reads CASSFWTGNTEAFF. In DNA form, the CDR3 reads TGTGCCAGCAGCTTCTGGACAGGAAACACTGAAGCTTTCTTT.

This rearrangement joins TRBV15 to TRBJ2-5, with D perhaps TRBD1 (6 bases). CDR3 length: 16 residues. V lost 7 bases and J lost 5, with 23 bases in between. Germline-derived CDR1 and CDR2 are LNHNV and YYDKDF (reference sequence). DNA for the CDR3: TGTGCCACCACCGATGGGTGGCAGGGGTTAGAGGAGACCCAGTACTTC. Translated: CATTDGWQGLEETQYF.

J is TRBJ2-4 and V is TRBV4-3, with 9 nucleotides matching TRBD2. Germline values: CDR1 LGHNA, CDR2 YSLEER. This CDR3 is built from 16 residues. The J segment lost 6 bases and the V segment lost 0 bases, leaving 6 bases of the junction unmatched. CDR3 DNA sequence: TGCGCCAGCAGCCAAGATCGGCTAGCGGGAAGAAACATTCAGTACTTC. Its protein product is CASSQDRLAGRNIQYF.

The chain employs TRBV6-5 and TRBJ2-4, with D possibly called TRBD1 or TRBD2 (5 bases each). CDR3 length: 15 residues. V was shortened by 4 bases and J by 7 bases, with 17 bases between the two germline ends. CDR1 is MNHEY and CDR2 is SVGAGI in the germline V gene. The CDR3 here is CASSSSGTDRNIQYF. As DNA, the CDR3 is TGTGCCAGCAGTTCGTCCGGGACGGATCGGAACATTCAGTACTTC.

This chain connects TRBV4-2 to TRBJ2-1, with a tentative D call TRBD1 (6 bases). With 2 bases removed from V and 7 bases from J, the gap between germline ends came to 18 bases. The CDR3 length is 16 residues. Germline CDR1 is LGHNA and CDR2 is YNFKEQ. This CDR3 reads CASSQNQGFLGNEQFF. CDR3 nucleotides: TGTGCCAGCAGCCAAAACCAGGGGTTCTTGGGGAATGAGCAGTTCTTC.

There are a few counts of this clone. The chain has TRBV19 and TRBJ2-1, with D possibly TRBD2 on 5 matching bases. Per the germline V gene, CDR1 is LNHDA and CDR2 is SQIVND (reference sequence). Trimming removed 4 bases at V and 4 bases at J, with 11 bases between. The CDR3 sequence is 14 residues long. CDR3 in DNA: TGTGCCAGTAGTAAAACGAGCGGATACAATGAGCAGTTCTTC. Translation: CASSKTSGYNEQFF.

The V call is TRBV9, the J call TRBJ1-5, with D unclear. The V end lost 5 bases, the J end lost 9 bases, and 15 bases lay between the germline ends. The CDR3 length is 13 residues. Germline assignment: CDR1 SGDLS and CDR2 YYNGEE. CDR3 sequence (DNA): TGTGCCAGCAGTTTAGCCGCGAGACGGCCCCAGCATTTT. Protein product: CASSLAARRPQHF.